This T cell receptor (beta chain) came from a study of Ad26.COV2.S vaccination and SARS-CoV-2 variants. Study at large: Within the COV1001 Ad26.COV2.S trial arm, the donor was enrolled. Ad26.COV2.S was injected intramuscularly once or twice, 56 days apart. The study, taken as a whole, reports: It was found that vaccine and placebo recipients had similar non-spike TCR breadth. Placebo recipients trailed vaccine recipients in spike-specific TCR breadth.

Between the trimmed V and J ends, which lost 9 bases and 8 bases, there was a span of 16 bases. The V gene's germline CDR1 is MRHNA and CDR2 SNTAGT. The CDR3 spans 13 residues. Libraries were prepared by immunoSEQ multiplex PCR; TCRdb keeps only in-frame clonotypes and omits some of them. The sample lists 430,000 or so clones, around nine tenths occurring once. This clone showed up just once. Its antigen is currently unknown. Treatment in this sample: 15 to 20 received Ad26.COV2.S at low or high dose, single or two shots; 5 received placebo; per-sample allocation not given. On day 63 after the first injection, vaccine and placebo recipients gave samples.

The sequencing used peripheral blood, collected in a trial of Ad26.COV2.S vaccine versus placebo. The rearrangement links TRBV6-4 to TRBJ1-4, with D possibly TRBD1 on 5 matching bases. The TCR was taken from a person between 18 and 59 years old who received the Ad26.COV2.S COVID-19 vaccine or a placebo. The CDR3, as DNA: TGTGCCAGGATTAGGGGAGTTGGGGAAAAACTGTTTTTT. Its protein product is CARIRGVGEKLFF.